These 13 T cell receptor beta chains were sequenced from one sample in a study of blood T cells in healthy people across ages. A second PCR of about 7 to 11 cycles used a sample-barcoded 5' primer and a J-beta primer mix. TCRdb redid the calling of the 5' RACE reads with MiXCR, one entry per CDR3 protein. In the table there are 800,000 to 900,000 distinct CDR3 sequences, around two thirds of which are singletons. The sequencing sample was made of blood. These receptors were obtained from a man aged 30 to 39 in good health.

About this clonotype: One end of the junction is discordant with germline, which a read error may explain. This rearrangement joins TRBV10-3 to TRBJ2-1; D is undetermined. The last part of the DNA fits TRBJ2-7 better; the J call may be wrong. Germline CDR1 reads ENHRY; CDR2 reads SYGVKD. The CDR3 spans 14 residues. DNA for the CDR3: TGTGCCACCAGTGATCATAGCTCCTACAATGAGCAGTACTTC. Protein product: CATSDHSSYNEQYF.

The chain carries TRBV3-1 and TRBJ1-2, with a possible D match to TRBD1 (5 bases). The CDR3 extends over 13 amino acids. Trimming stripped 5 bases from V and 2 bases from J, with 9 bases between. The germline gives CDR1 LGHDT, CDR2 YNNKEL (reference sequence). The CDR3 region is CASSGAVNYGYTF. CDR3 DNA sequence: TGTGCCAGCAGCGGGGCAGTCAACTATGGCTACACCTTC. The whole variable domain, remainder taken from reference TRBV3-1 and TRBJ1-2, is DTAVSQTPKYLVTQMGNDKSIKCEQNLGHDTMYWYKQDSKKFLKIMFSYNNKELIINETVPNRFSPKSPDKAHLNLHINSLELGDSAVYFCASSGAVNYGYTFGSGTRLTVV.

The rearrangement uses TRBV6-2 or TRBV6-3 and TRBJ1-5, with 8 bases fitting TRBD1. In germline, CDR1 is MNHEY, CDR2 SVGEGT. V shed 6 bases, J shed 3 bases, and the junction held 13 bases outside the gene matches. This CDR3 has 17 amino acids. The DNA for the CDR3 is TGTGCCAGCAGCACTGCCCTAATGGACAGGGTCAATCAGCCCCAGCATTTT. This codes for CASSTALMDRVNQPQHF.

The V and J genes are TRBV4-3 and TRBJ1-1, with TRBD1 matching 8 bases. This CDR3 is 15 amino acids long. Germline CDR1 is LGHNA and CDR2 is YSLEER. The J segment lost 5 bases and the V segment lost 0 bases, leaving 5 bases of the junction unmatched. The CDR3 spells CASSQDQGAGTEAFF. CDR3 DNA: TGCGCCAGCAGCCAAGATCAGGGGGCGGGAACTGAAGCTTTCTTT.

The chain has TRBV7-9 and TRBJ2-3; 7 bases are a match to TRBD1. Trimming removed 4 bases from V and 3 bases from J; junction bases left unmatched: 10. The CDR3 is 16 residues long. The germline V gene has CDR1 SEHNR and CDR2 FQNEAQ (reference sequence). Here the CDR3 DNA reads TGTGCCAGCAGCTCACCCAGACAGGGTCGGACAGATACGCAGTATTTT. Its translation is CASSSPRQGRTDTQYF.

V gene TRBV11-2 combines with J gene TRBJ2-7; 9 bases are a match to TRBD2. The CDR3 spans 18 residues. CDR1 and CDR2 from the germline V gene are SGHAT and FQNNGV. Trimming took 1 base from V and 4 from J; bases not matched to a gene: 14. CDR3 protein: CASSLVGPQRGVSYEQYF. CDR3 coding DNA: TGTGCCAGCAGCTTAGTAGGTCCACAGCGGGGGGTTTCTTACGAGCAGTACTTC.

This clonotype has just a few counts. CDR3: CASSRQISVGTDTQYF. CDR3 DNA sequence: TGTGCCAGCAGCCGCCAAATTAGCGTTGGCACAGATACGCAGTATTTT. This chain uses TRBV3-1 with TRBJ2-3, with D maybe TRBD2 (5 bases). The germline V and J ends were trimmed by 4 bases and 1 base, with 15 bases remaining between them. CDR3 length equals 16 residues. The germline V gene has CDR1 LGHDT and CDR2 YNNKEL (reference sequence).

The chain has TRBV5-1 and TRBJ2-2; 9 bases line up with TRBD1. This CDR3 comprises 16 residues. Trimming cost V 2 bases and J 5 bases; bases outside gene matches: 7. The germline gives CDR1 SGHRS, CDR2 YFSETQ. The CDR3 region has the DNA TGCGCCAGCAGCTTCCGGGACAGGGTATCAACCGGGGAGCTGTTTTTT. Translated, it gives CASSFRDRVSTGELFF.

This clonotype came up a few times. The rearrangement links TRBV20-1 to TRBJ2-7; 10 positions match TRBD2. The CDR3 has 15 residues. J lost 0 bases, V lost 3 bases, and 5 bases had no gene match. Germline values: CDR1 DFQATT, CDR2 SNEGSKA (reference sequence). CDR3 protein: CSASLVAGGSYEQYF. The DNA of the CDR3 is TGCAGTGCTAGTTTGGTAGCGGGGGGCTCCTACGAGCAGTACTTC.

The CDR3 loop reads CASSSQITGELFF. CDR3 sequence (DNA): TGTGCCAGCAGTTCACAGATTACCGGGGAGCTGTTTTTT. The V gene is TRBV6-5, the J gene TRBJ2-2; D uncertain. The germline V gene has CDR1 MNHEY and CDR2 SVGAGI. The CDR3 totals 13 residues. Trimming cost V 4 bases and J 5 bases, with 8 bases left between them.

The rearrangement joins TRBV20-1 to TRBJ1-5, with a weak D call TRBD1 (5 bases). The V end was cut by 1 base, the J end by 9 bases, with 19 bases between. CDR3 size: 15 residues. Germline V gene data show CDR1 as DFQATT and CDR2 as SNEGSKA (reference sequence). CDR3 sequence reads: CSARAYDSGVRPQHF. CDR3 DNA: TGCAGTGCTAGAGCTTACGACAGTGGGGTCCGGCCCCAGCATTTT.

The genes are TRBV15 and TRBJ2-7; weak D call: TRBD1 (7 bases). CDR1 is LNHNV and CDR2 is YYDKDF in the germline V gene (reference sequence). The CDR3 length is 14 residues. V gave up 5 bases and J gave up 1 base, with 12 bases separating them. CDR3 region: CATSGGTESYEQYF. CDR3 bases: TGTGCCACCAGCGGCGGGACAGAATCCTACGAGCAGTACTTC.

The chain links TRBV5-1 to TRBJ2-1; the D gene could be TRBD1 or TRBD2 (6 bases each). Per germline, CDR1 SGHRS and CDR2 YFSETQ. The CDR3 is 17 amino acids. V shed 4 bases and J shed 6 bases, with 23 bases lying between them. The CDR3 coding sequence is TGCGCCAGCAGCCCACCTTTAGCAAGGGGGGCCGTCAATGAGCAGTTCTTC. Translated, it gives CASSPPLARGAVNEQFF.